Following are 2 T cell receptor beta chains from one sample sequenced in a study of human CD8 memory T cell subsets (dated by TCRdb to 2019 to 2021). TCRdb shows the sequencer as NextSeq 550. A Human TCR Profiling Kit was used to prepare UMI-labeled 5' RACE TCRbeta libraries. Following reprocessing of the reads by TCRdb, the data hold one row per CDR3 protein sequence and no DNA is available. The sample's own table lists about 10,000 distinct CDR3 sequences. The top ten clonotypes cover approximately 9.6% of the sample. Sequences were obtained from CD8+ stem-like memory T cells (TSCM and TCM) sorted from PBMCs. Per the publication, the cell subset or site label means: stem-like memory CD8 T cells (TSTEM), CCR7+ PD-1- TIGIT-. These receptors originate from a human donor in good health.

The chain joins TRBV12-3 or TRBV12-4 to TRBJ2-7. The CDR3 has 12 residues. The CDR3 spells CASRGSHYEQYF.

The rearrangement links TRBV9 to TRBJ2-2; TCRdb designates TRBD1, a call that cannot be tested without DNA. Germline V gene sequence: CDR1 SGDLS, CDR2 YYNGEE. The CDR3 length is 15 residues. This chain's CDR3 is CASSVAGSGTGELFF.